The rows below give T cell receptor beta chains drawn from one sample of a study of blood T cell repertoires in COVID-19. Profiled with immunoSEQ multiplex PCR; TCRdb holds only in-frame clones, not every one. The table records 250,000 to 300,000 clones, 80% to 90% of them present only once. Sequencing was performed on peripheral blood. The receptors derive from a man older than 75 with acute or convalescent COVID-19. The CDR3 runs from the conserved cysteine through the conserved F or W. Fields, in order: D gene, J gene, V gene, clone size, CDR3 length, CDR3 DNA, CDR3 protein. The D gene is left open where the match is weak. Where a row states a size, it is once, few, many or the class of an expanded clone; other rows omit it.

>TRBD1|TRBJ2-2|TRBV29-1|.|14
TGCAGCGTTTCCACAGGGGGACTCACCGGGGAGCTGTTTTTT
CSVSTGGLTGELFF
>.|TRBJ1-2|TRBV14|.|13
TGTGCCAGCAGCCAAAATGGGGAGCCCCCCAGCACCTTC
CASSQNGEPPSTF
>TRBD2|TRBJ2-1|TRBV11-2|.|12
TGTGCCAGCAGTACAAGCGGGATTGAGCAGTTCTTC
CASSTSGIEQFF
>TRBD1|TRBJ1-2|TRBV28|.|13
TGTGCCAGCAGTTTAGGACAGGGTGGAGGCTACACCTTC
CASSLGQGGGYTF
>.|TRBJ2-2|TRBV2|.|14
TGTGCCAGCAGGGGAGGACCGTTAACCGGGGAGCTGTTTTTT
CASRGGPLTGELFF
>TRBD2|TRBJ2-7|TRBV29-1|.|13
TGCAGCGTTTGGGGGACTAGCACAGGCGAGCAGTACTTC
CSVWGTSTGEQYF
>TRBD1|TRBJ1-1|TRBV7-2|.|13
TGTGCCAGCAGTGCCGACAGGGCAACTGAAGCTTTCTTT
CASSADRATEAFF
>TRBD1|TRBJ2-7|TRBV5-1|.|15
TGCGCCAGCAGCTTGGCCAGGGGACAGATATACGAGCAGTACTTC
CASSLARGQIYEQYF
>.|TRBJ1-1|TRBV19|once|15
TGTGCCAGTAGTATCTGGGGGGAAGCGAACACTGAAGCTTTCTTT
CASSIWGEANTEAFF
>TRBD2|TRBJ2-7|TRBV19|.|16
TGTGCCAGTAGTACCAGACTAGCGGCCGTCTCCTACGAGCAGTACTTC
CASSTRLAAVSYEQYF
>.|TRBJ1-2|TRBV24-1|.|14
TGTGCCACCAGTGATTTTTCCAGGGAGGGTGGCTACACCTTC
CATSDFSREGGYTF
>TRBD2|TRBJ2-7|TRBV7-9|.|15
TGTGCCAGCAGCTTAGCGCCCGGGAGGGGAGACGAGCAGTACTTC
CASSLAPGRGDEQYF
>TRBD2|TRBJ2-1|TRBV5-1|.|14
TGCGCCAGCAGCCAAGGACTAGCGGGACTTGAGCAGTTCTTC
CASSQGLAGLEQFF
>.|TRBJ1-4|TRBV27|.|15
TGTGCCAGCAGCCCATCAGCCATGGCAGGGGAAAAACTGTTTTTT
CASSPSAMAGEKLFF
>TRBD2|TRBJ2-3|TRBV24-1|.|20
TGTGCCACCAGTGATACTGGAAGGGTAGCGGGAGGGCATAGCACAGATACGCAGTATTTT
CATSDTGRVAGGHSTDTQYF
>.|TRBJ1-6|TRBV28|.|16
TGTGCCAGCAGCAGAGGAGGAACCTCTGGTAATTCACCCCTCCACTTT
CASSRGGTSGNSPLHF
>TRBD2|TRBJ2-7|TRBV3-1/TRBV3-2|.|17
TGTGCCAGCAGCCAACGACTAGCGGGGGGGAGCTCCTACGAGCAGTACTTC
CASSQRLAGGSSYEQYF
>.|TRBJ2-5|TRBV27|.|14
TGTGCCAGCAGTTTGGGGAGGGGGCAAGAGACCCAGTACTTC
CASSLGRGQETQYF
>.|TRBJ2-6|TRBV23-1|once|20
TGCGCCAGCAGTCAACAGCGGGACAGGGCCACTAGCGGTGGGGCCAACGTCCTGACTTTC
CASSQQRDRATSGGANVLTF
>.|TRBJ2-1|TRBV9|.|15
TGTGCCAGCAGCGTAGTGGGGGACAACTCGAACGAGCAGTTCTTC
CASSVVGDNSNEQFF
>TRBD2|TRBJ2-3|TRBV15|.|16
TGTGCCACCAGCAGAGGGGCTAGCGGTAGCACAGATACGCAGTATTTT
CATSRGASGSTDTQYF
>.|TRBJ1-6|TRBV28|.|11
TGTGCCAGCAGCAGGGAAGTGGCCCTCCACTTT
CASSREVALHF
>.|TRBJ2-2|TRBV6-4|.|15
TGTGCCAGCAGACCCGGGACTGCGAACACCGGGGAGCTGTTTTTT
CASRPGTANTGELFF
>.|TRBJ2-5|TRBV18|.|14
TGTGCCAGCTCACTTCTCACCGGTCAAGAGACCCAGTACTTC
CASSLLTGQETQYF
>TRBD1|TRBJ1-2|TRBV13|.|14
TGTGCCAGCAGCTCATCGGACAGGGAGTATGGCTACACCTTC
CASSSSDREYGYTF
>TRBD2|TRBJ2-5|TRBV11-2|.|14
TGTGCCAGCAGAGGTAGCGGGAGTGGGGAGACCCAGTACTTC
CASRGSGSGETQYF
>.|TRBJ2-2|TRBV10-3|few|13
TGTGCCATCCCCGGAGTTCGGACCGGGGAGCTGTTTTTT
CAIPGVRTGELFF
>TRBD2|TRBJ2-1|TRBV5-1|.|16
TGCGCCAGCAGCTTGGAGGGCGGGGGGGCCCCCAATGAGCAGTTCTTC
CASSLEGGGAPNEQFF
>TRBD2|TRBJ2-6|TRBV6-5|.|15
TGTGCCAGCAGCCTAGCGGGAGCTGGGGCCAACGTCCTGACTTTC
CASSLAGAGANVLTF
>TRBD1|TRBJ1-5|TRBV2|.|13
TGTGCCAGCGGACAGGTAGTCAATCAGCCCCAGCATTTT
CASGQVVNQPQHF
>TRBD1|TRBJ1-1|TRBV27|.|16
TGTGCCAGCAGTTTATCGATGAGGCAGGGGGGCACTGAAGCTTTCTTT
CASSLSMRQGGTEAFF
>.|TRBJ2-7|TRBV18|few|16
TGTGCCAGCTCACTCTCACGAGGCCTTAGCTCCTACGAGCAGTACTTC
CASSLSRGLSSYEQYF